The present TCR beta chain was sequenced within a study of PD-1 blockade in classical Hodgkin lymphoma (TCRdb year 2020). Concerning the study at large: Nivolumab dosing was 3 mg/kg intravenously every 2 weeks, continuing until either disease progression or unacceptable toxicity. The study used CyTOF and TCR beta sequencing to define a peripheral blood immune signature of response to PD-1 blockade in classical Hodgkin lymphoma. The investigation overall reported the following: CD4+ but not CD8+ TCR diversity rose significantly by C4D1 (p=0.0027 vs p=0.16), most apparent in complete responders (p=0.02). Trial patients achieving complete response had baseline diversity similar to newly diagnosed patients, whereas partial responders and progressors had significantly lower diversity. Newly diagnosed patients were reported to have lower baseline TCR diversity than healthy donors, and relapsed/refractory patients were reported to have lower baseline TCR diversity still. The study covered only a single clinical trial cohort, and the causes of the repertoire differences, possibly disease activity or prior therapy, were still not defined. Lower diversity was observed in patients in whom nivolumab was started less than 1 year after ASCT, and these patients were excluded from later analyses so that confounding by immune reconstitution would be avoided.

What this sample's time point label stands for: cycle 4 day 1 (C4D1), after 6 weeks of nivolumab. Every trial patient had relapsed following autologous stem cell transplantation, and prior brentuximab vedotin exposure was what differed among cohorts A, B and C. Using a Miltenyi CD4+ T cell isolation kit, CD4+ T cells were purified from thawed PBMCs through magnetic negative selection. The trial cohort included 45 to 65 patients with relapsed/refractory classical Hodgkin lymphoma, and each patient had a best overall response of complete response, partial response or progressive disease. Single-agent nivolumab was administered to trial patients in the multi-cohort phase II CheckMate 205 trial. Best overall response was determined by an independent review committee according to the 2007 International Working Group response criteria. Trial PBMCs were obtained immediately prior to nivolumab initiation (C1D1) and on therapy at cycle 2 day 1 and cycle 4 day 1. Peripheral blood was collected in 8 mL Vacutainer Cell Preparation Tubes, from which PBMCs were isolated by centrifugation and then cryopreserved. Purified CD4+ and CD8+ fractions were prepared only for cases where an additional PBMC sample was available. On LS columns in a quadroMACS separator, the magnetically labelled cells were depleted, and the flow-through was collected as the purified fraction.

Looking up the germline V gene yields CDR1 SNHLY and CDR2 FYNNEI. The V end loses 2 bases and the J end loses 0 bases, and a stretch of 8 bases separates them. The CDR3 covers 15 residues, taking in both the cysteine and the phenylalanine. Only the CDR3 DNA stays, 45 bases, in frame from base 1. Genomic DNA was extracted with the Qiagen DNeasy kit from unsorted PBMCs and from negatively selected CD4+ and CD8+ fractions. TCR beta CDR3 regions were amplified by immunoSEQ multiplex PCR using primers annealing to V and J segments. A synthetic immune receptor repertoire was used to minimize amplification bias, and any residual bias was removed computationally once sequencing was done. Processing in the source paper ran as follows. Custom Python scripts were used to quantify repertoire diversity as the Shannon entropy index. Unsorted, CD4+ and CD8+ repertoires were analyzed separately, except in combined analyses where CD4+ and CD8+ sequences were merged in silico. Clonal expansion was defined as a frequency increase of at least 2-fold after treatment compared with C1D1, and clones undetected at baseline were assigned a pseudocount of 0.5. Singleton clones were defined as clones with 0 or 1 copy at C1D1, and non-singleton clones were defined as clones with 2 or more copies. Clones expanded in unsorted samples were assigned a CD4+, CD8+ or unknown annotation through matching of protein sequences in sorted samples from the same patient. Wilcoxon tests on paired samples were used to test changes in diversity from C1D1 to C4D1. This immuneACCESS table, as held by TCRdb, lists in-frame sequences with V and J called but not all clones. Of the missing ones, under half trace to an unresolved V gene in checked studies; the others have no known cause. V, J and clone size were drawn from that table, and D and trimming were deduced from the DNA. The sample data list 30,000 or so clones, and approximately 90% of these were observed just once. In total, the top ten clones hold more than 0.35% of the sample.

Points on this clone: Its antigen target is currently unknown. No much larger clonotype is one base removed from it; base qualities were not supplied.

The chain uses TRBV2 and TRBJ1-3; the D gene is not confidently resolved. This clonotype was obtained from a human donor with classical Hodgkin lymphoma. This sample comprised CD4+ T cells from blood, obtained before the fourth cycle of nivolumab. The nucleotide sequence is TGTGCCAGCAGTGAAAGTCAGGTCTCTGGAAACACCATATATTTT. This encodes CASSESQVSGNTIYF.